Below are 17 T cell receptor beta chains sequenced from a single sample in a study of T-cell memory formation after mild COVID-19 (TCRdb year 2021). Libraries were built with 5' RACE. This sample was sequenced with an Illumina NovaSeq 6000. The public reads were reprocessed in TCRdb via fastp at Q25 and MiXCR, keeping in-frame beta chains. Rows with one shared CDR3 protein collapse into an entry with the most common genes and DNA. This sample is represented by roughly 220,000 distinct CDR3 sequences; around 9.5% of them were singletons. Jointly, the top ten make up 3% to 4% of the sample. The sample comprised PBMCs or a T cell subset sorted from them (not recorded which). These receptors originate from a man aged 18 to 29 who had mild COVID-19 (a few samples of this study predate the infection). The sample titles of this study are shuffled in the database, so cell type and time point are left out; the donor was told from shared clones.

The rearrangement links TRBV5-1 to TRBJ2-5; 11 bases match TRBD2. The CDR3 runs to 16 residues. The germline V gene encodes CDR1 SGHRS and CDR2 YFSETQ. J gave up 4 bases and V 1 base, and 6 bases lay outside the gene matches. The CDR3 DNA sequence: TGCGCCAGCAGCTTGACCCCTAGCGGGGGGCCAGAGACCCAGTACTTC. Translation: CASSLTPSGGPETQYF.

The chain joins TRBV6-5 to TRBJ1-2, with no clear D. This CDR3 region has 14 residues. V lost 0 bases and J lost 4, with 9 bases in between. Germline-derived CDR1 and CDR2 are MNHEY and SVGAGI. This CDR3 is CASSYSVGSYGYTF. Here the CDR3 DNA reads TGTGCCAGCAGTTACTCGGTGGGCTCCTATGGCTACACCTTC.

This clonotype was seen a few times. The chain joins TRBV27 to TRBJ2-2; 8 bases map to TRBD1. CDR3 length: 16 residues. V shed 2 bases and J 6 bases; nucleotides not matched to a gene: 8. The V gene's germline CDR1 is MNHEY and CDR2 SMNVEV (reference sequence). This CDR3 reads CASSLLGRGRAGELFF. For the CDR3, the DNA is TGTGCCAGCAGTTTACTAGGCAGGGGGCGAGCCGGGGAGCTGTTTTTT.

This clonotype was seen a few times. This sequence joins TRBV5-1 and TRBJ1-1; D is perhaps TRBD1 (5 bases). The CDR3 totals 13 residues. The germline V gene encodes CDR1 SGHRS and CDR2 YFSETQ. V lost 0 bases and J lost 14, with 17 bases in between. This CDR3 is CASSLDYGGMGFF. The CDR3 DNA sequence: TGCGCCAGCAGCTTGGATTATGGGGGTATGGGGTTCTTT.

Notes on this clonotype: One end of the junction varies from germline; a read error may be responsible. The chain links TRBV4-3 to TRBJ2-2; TRBD1 matches at 8 bases. Germline values: CDR1 LGHNA, CDR2 YSLEER. This CDR3 comprises 16 residues. The CDR3 sequence: CASSQGLAQGVGGLFF. The DNA of the CDR3 is TGCGCCAGCAGCCAAGGTCTGGCACAGGGGGTAGGGGGGCTGTTTTTT.

There are many counts of this clonotype. The V and J genes are TRBV5-1 and TRBJ2-7; 9 nucleotides align to TRBD2. The germline V gene encodes CDR1 SGHRS and CDR2 YFSETQ. V shed 0 bases, J shed 5 bases, and the junction held 3 bases outside the gene matches. The CDR3 consists of 14 residues. The CDR3 protein is CASSLGGLANEQYV. CDR3 bases: TGCGCCAGCAGCTTGGGGGGACTAGCAAACGAGCAGTACGTC.

In this sample, this clonotype turned up a few times. The rearrangement joins TRBV20-1 to TRBJ2-5; 9 bases align to TRBD1. This CDR3 is 14 amino acids long. J lost 4 bases, V lost 0 bases, and 3 bases had no gene match. Per the germline V gene, CDR1 is DFQATT and CDR2 is SNEGSKA (reference sequence). The CDR3 nucleotides read TGCAGTGCTAGAGATGGGACAGGGCCAGAGACCCAGTACTTC. Translated, it gives CSARDGTGPETQYF.

Only a few counts were recorded for this clonotype. The chain is built from TRBV11-2 and TRBJ1-1, with 7 bases fitting TRBD1. Germline V CDR1 and CDR2: SGHAT, FQNNGV. Trimming at V came to 5 bases and at J to 0 bases, leaving 6 bases not matched to a gene. There are 15 residues in the CDR3. CDR3 nucleotide sequence: TGTGCCAGCAGCCCGAGACAGGGTTTGAACACTGAAGCTTTCTTT. This translates into CASSPRQGLNTEAFF.

This clonotype was observed a handful of times. This chain uses TRBV7-2 with TRBJ2-5, with 9 bases identical to TRBD1. CDR3 length: 15 amino acids. After removal of 5 bases from V and 1 base from J, the junction contained 5 bases not matched to a gene. The germline V gene has CDR1 SGHTA and CDR2 FQGNSA. In DNA, the CDR3 is TGTGCCAGCAGCATTCGACAGGGGGTCCAAGAGACCCAGTACTTC. It encodes CASSIRQGVQETQYF. The full variable domain, rest sourced from reference TRBV7-2 and TRBJ2-5, is GAGVSQSPSNKVTEKGKDVELRCDPISGHTALYWYRQSLGQGLEFLIYFQGNSAPDKSGLPSDRFSAERTGGSVSTLTIQRTQQEDSAVYLCASSIRQGVQETQYFGPGTRLLVL.

This clonotype turned up a few times. The chain couples TRBV4-2 to TRBJ1-5, with a tentative D call TRBD1 (5 bases). The CDR3 length is 14 residues. V lost 4 bases and J lost 6, with 13 bases in between. Germline V gives CDR1 LGHNA, CDR2 YNFKEQ. The CDR3 nucleotides are TGTGCCAGCAGCCCTCGGGGGGATGGTCAGCCCCAGCATTTT. Translation: CASSPRGDGQPQHF.

This clonotype was seen more than once but under ten times. V usage is TRBV19 and J usage is TRBJ1-5; TRBD1 matches at 8 bases. CDR3 length: 17 residues. With V trimmed by 4 bases and J by 0 bases, 8 bases remained unmatched. Germline V lookup: CDR1 LNHDA, CDR2 SQIVND (reference sequence). In DNA form, the CDR3 reads TGTGCCAGTAGTACCGATACAGGGGGGTATAGCAATCAGCCCCAGCATTTT. Residues: CASSTDTGGYSNQPQHF.

This chain connects TRBV9 to TRBJ1-2, with 10 bases that match TRBD1. The CDR3 has 16 amino acids. With 3 bases clipped from V and 2 bases from J, the junction kept 7 bases outside the gene matches. Germline V lookup: CDR1 SGDLS, CDR2 YYNGEE. The CDR3 sequence is CASSAGTGQGNYGYTF. In DNA form, the CDR3 reads TGTGCCAGCAGCGCTGGGACGGGACAGGGGAACTATGGCTACACCTTC.

In this sample, this clonotype turned up a few times. The chain combines TRBV12-3 or TRBV12-4 with TRBJ2-3; the D gene is possibly TRBD1 (5 bases). The CDR3 sequence is 16 residues long. Trimming left V 4 bases short and J 5 bases short, with 19 bases between. The CDR3 loop reads CASSSKPAAQGDTQYF. CDR3 DNA: TGTGCCAGCAGTTCAAAGCCGGCGGCCCAGGGAGATACGCAGTATTTT.

This clonotype was seen a few times. This chain connects TRBV6-1 to TRBJ2-1; D unclear. Germline V gene data show CDR1 as MNHNS and CDR2 as SASEGT. CDR3 length: 12 amino acids. The germline V and J ends were trimmed by 3 bases and 9 bases, with 9 bases remaining between them. Here the CDR3 reads CASSEPLTEQFF. The CDR3 nucleotides read TGTGCCAGCAGTGAGCCGCTTACTGAGCAGTTCTTC.

This clonotype has a handful of counts. The chain couples TRBV3-1 to TRBJ2-5, with no clear D. There are 12 residues in the CDR3. Germline lookup yields CDR1 LGHDT and CDR2 YNNKEL (reference sequence). The V and J ends lost 0 bases and 4 bases respectively, with 3 bases between them. DNA for the CDR3: TGTGCCAGCAGCCAAGACGCAGAGACCCAGTACTTC. It is translated as CASSQDAETQYF.

As for this clonotype: Its ends do not fully match the called genes, so a read error is possible. The chain joins TRBV5-1 to TRBJ2-1; D possibly corresponds to TRBD1 (5 bases). This CDR3 has 14 residues. CDR1 SGHRS and CDR2 YFSETQ come from the germline V gene. CDR3: CASNLGQGYNEQFF. CDR3 sequence (DNA): TGCGCCAGCAACTTGGGGCAGGGTTACAATGAGCAGTTCTTC.

The rearrangement joins TRBV7-2 to TRBJ1-1; D not certain. The CDR3 has 14 residues. Germline V gene sequence: CDR1 SGHTA, CDR2 FQGNSA. Between the trimmed V and J ends, which lost 0 bases and 1 base, there was a span of 6 bases. The CDR3 loop is CASSLARRNTEAFF. The CDR3 bases are TGTGCCAGCAGCTTAGCGCGGAGGAACACTGAAGCTTTCTTT.